Following are 18 T cell receptor beta chains from one sample sequenced in a study of blood T cell repertoires in COVID-19. Sequencing was performed with immunoSEQ multiplex PCR; in TCRdb, only in-frame clones are kept and a portion is missing. The table records fewer than 200,000 clones, roughly 85% of them present only once. Material: PBMCs or T cells enriched from blood (not recorded which). The receptor set was obtained from a woman between 18 and 29 years old who had recovered from COVID-19.

The chain has TRBV4-1 and TRBJ1-2; D call uncertain. In germline, CDR1 is MGHRA, CDR2 YSYEKL. V lost 0 bases to trimming and J lost 5 bases, with 16 bases between them. The CDR3 contains 16 residues. CDR3 sequence (DNA): TGCGCCAGCAGCCAAGATCGGCGGGAAGGGCTTTATGGCTACACCTTC. As protein: CASSQDRREGLYGYTF.

This clone turned up a few times. The V and J genes are TRBV5-1 and TRBJ2-7; a possible D gene is TRBD2 (6 bases). The CDR3 extends over 15 amino acids. Germline assignment: CDR1 SGHRS and CDR2 YFSETQ. V lost 0 bases, J lost 5 bases, and 15 bases lay in between. CDR3 loop: CASSLDAGSSDEQYF. The CDR3 bases are TGCGCCAGCAGCTTGGATGCGGGAAGCAGCGACGAGCAGTACTTC.

This chain connects TRBV5-4 to TRBJ2-3, with D uncertain. The CDR3 is 14 residues long. Trimming shortened V by 2 bases and J by 2 bases, and 9 bases separated the two germline ends. Germline V CDR1 and CDR2: SGHNT, YYREEE (reference sequence). The CDR3 is CASSFLTDTDTQYF. The CDR3 DNA reads as TGTGCCAGCAGCTTCCTAACTGACACAGATACGCAGTATTTT.

The chain has TRBV28 and TRBJ1-2, with D maybe TRBD1 (5 bases). Germline values: CDR1 MDHEN, CDR2 SYDVKM. The CDR3 loop spans 14 amino acids. The V gene lost 3 bases and the J gene lost 2 bases, with 10 bases spanning the gap. CDR3 DNA: TGTGCCAGCAGTTTCCAGGGATTGAACTATGGCTACACCTTC. Protein product: CASSFQGLNYGYTF.

The rearrangement joins TRBV21-1 to TRBJ2-1; the table's D call, TRBD1, has no DNA check behind it. TRBV21-1 is labeled a pseudogene. The CDR3 has 17 residues. The CDR3 reads CASSSKGARAIYNEQFF. In DNA, the CDR3 is TGTGCCAGCAGCTCAAAGGGGGCCAGGGCCATCTACAATGAGCAGTTCTTC.

The gene calls are TRBV2 and TRBJ2-5; maybe TRBD1 (6 bases). V lost 6 bases and J 4 bases, leaving 12 bases between the germline ends. Germline assignment: CDR1 SNHLY and CDR2 FYNNEI. The CDR3 runs 13 residues. The CDR3 sequence is CASSGQFGETQYF. DNA for the CDR3: TGTGCCAGCAGCGGACAGTTCGGAGAGACCCAGTACTTC. The whole variable domain, filled in from reference TRBV2 and TRBJ2-5, reads EPEVTQTPSHQVTQMGQEVILRCVPISNHLYFYWYRQILGQKVEFLVSFYNNEISEKSEIFDDQFSVERPDGSNFTLKIRSTKLEDSAMYFCASSGQFGETQYFGPGTRLLVL.

This chain connects TRBV5-4 to TRBJ1-1; a weak D match, TRBD1 (5 bases). Germline CDR1 is SGHNT and CDR2 is YYREEE (reference sequence). V was clipped by 1 base and J by 4 bases, with 14 bases between them. This CDR3 is 15 amino acids long. CDR3 amino acids: CASSLSGGMGTEAFF. In nucleotides, the CDR3 is TGTGCCAGCAGCTTGAGTGGGGGGATGGGCACTGAAGCTTTCTTT.

The CDR3 sequence is CASSDGWQDGYTF. CDR3 nucleotides: TGTGCCAGCAGTGACGGGTGGCAAGATGGCTACACCTTC. The V call is TRBV6-1, the J call TRBJ1-2; D not certain. Germline CDR1 and CDR2: MNHNS and SASEGT. The length of the CDR3 is 13 residues. Trimming stripped 3 bases from V and 6 bases from J, with 11 bases between.

The J gene is TRBJ2-1, the V gene TRBV6-6, with D possibly matching TRBD1 (5 bases). This CDR3 is built from 14 residues. The V gene's germline CDR1 is MNHNY and CDR2 SVGAGI (reference sequence). Trimming cost V 2 bases and J 6 bases, with 11 bases left between them. The CDR3 region is CASSYPSGSNEQFF. The DNA of the CDR3 is TGTGCCAGCAGTTACCCATCAGGGTCCAATGAGCAGTTCTTC.

The V gene is TRBV10-3, the J gene TRBJ2-5; 11 nucleotides line up with TRBD2. V lost 6 bases, J lost 2 bases, and 8 bases stayed unmatched. The germline V gene encodes CDR1 ENHRY and CDR2 SYGVKD. This CDR3 has 16 amino acids. CDR3 residues: CAISAPTSGDQETQYF. CDR3 in DNA: TGTGCCATCAGCGCCCCGACTAGCGGGGATCAAGAGACCCAGTACTTC.

This rearrangement joins TRBV28 to TRBJ2-7; a possible D gene is TRBD2 (5 bases). The CDR3 is 12 residues long. V lost 5 bases and J lost 6, with 11 bases in between. Germline values: CDR1 MDHEN, CDR2 SYDVKM. The CDR3 region is CASSTRVREQYF. DNA of the CDR3: TGTGCCAGCAGTACTAGGGTACGCGAGCAGTACTTC.

The chain joins TRBV5-6 to TRBJ1-2; 7 positions match TRBD1. The germline CDR1 and CDR2 sequences are SGHDT and YYEEEE. This CDR3 has 12 amino acids. V trimming: 0 bases; J trimming: 8 bases; junction bases outside the gene matches: 1. CDR3 loop: CASSLDRGGYTF. The CDR3 DNA sequence: TGTGCCAGCAGCTTGGACAGGGGAGGCTACACCTTC.

This sequence joins TRBV28 and TRBJ1-5; D uncertain. Germline CDR1 MDHEN, CDR2 SYDVKM. CDR3 length: 15 amino acids. V lost 8 bases and J 5 bases, leaving 19 bases between the germline ends. This CDR3 reads CASEFRQHLYQPQHF. For the CDR3, the DNA is TGTGCCAGCGAGTTTCGACAACACCTCTATCAGCCCCAGCATTTT.

The CDR3 DNA reads TGTGCCAGCAGGAGCGGACAGGGGAGCTACACCTTC. This codes for CASRSGQGSYTF. The J gene is TRBJ1-2, the V gene TRBV6-5; 9 bases map to TRBD1. The CDR3 runs to 12 residues. Trimming at V came to 6 bases and at J to 9 bases, leaving 5 bases not matched to a gene. Germline-derived CDR1 and CDR2 are MNHEY and SVGAGI.

The chain carries TRBV6-5 and TRBJ2-3; 12 nucleotides align to TRBD2. V dropped 4 bases and J dropped 1; count of bases not matched to a gene: 0. The CDR3 totals 15 residues. Germline CDR1 MNHEY, CDR2 SVGAGI. The CDR3: CASSWTSGGTDTQYF. The CDR3 region has the DNA TGTGCCAGCAGTTGGACTAGCGGGGGCACAGATACGCAGTATTTT.

The rearrangement joins TRBV4-2 to TRBJ2-1, with 8 bases matching TRBD2. CDR3 length: 12 residues. Per the germline V gene, CDR1 is LGHNA and CDR2 is YNFKEQ. V dropped 5 bases and J dropped 8; count of bases not matched to a gene: 2. The CDR3 spells CASSNSGDEQFF. As DNA, the CDR3 is TGTGCCAGCAGCAATAGCGGGGATGAGCAGTTCTTC.

J is TRBJ2-2 and V is TRBV13, with a possible D match to TRBD2 (5 bases). V lost 8 bases and J lost 6, with 10 bases in between. Germline V lookup: CDR1 PRHDT, CDR2 FYEKMQ (reference sequence). The CDR3 sequence is 12 residues long. CDR3 DNA: TGTGCCAGCCGAAAGGAGGCCGGGGAGCTGTTTTTT. This sequence encodes CASRKEAGELFF. Full variable domain (missing parts from reference TRBV13 and TRBJ2-2): AAGVIQSPRHLIKEKRETATLKCYPIPRHDTVYWYQQGPGQDPQFLISFYEKMQSDKGSIPDRFSAQQFSDYHSELNMSSLELGDSALYFCASRKEAGELFFGEGSRLTVL.

Points on this clone: One junction end disagrees with the germline gene, perhaps due to a read error. V usage is TRBV19 and J usage is TRBJ2-2, with 10 bases matching TRBD2. This CDR3 comprises 14 residues. Germline V gives CDR1 LNHDA, CDR2 SQIVND (reference sequence). The CDR3 DNA reads as TGTGCCGGCAGCACTAGCGGGAACGCCGGGGAGCTGTTTTTT. Amino acids: CAGSTSGNAGELFF.